Shown below are 15 T cell receptor beta chains from a single sample sequenced in a study of beta chain features in type 1 diabetes. Whole-study findings and limits: All four CD4+ subsets from Type 1 diabetes patients carried moderately but significantly shorter TCRB CDR3s.

Their cognate antigens are unknown. Since all of the isolated RNA was reverse transcribed, expressed TCRB transcripts were what got sequenced. This table comes from immunoSEQ multiplex PCR, and its TCRdb copy is limited to in-frame clones, with some not included. Of about 710,000 clones listed, 11% to 15% were seen once; the top ten hold roughly 0.04%. Input material: naive CD4+ T cells from blood. Receptors were obtained from a man aged 18 to 35 with type 1 diabetes.

The genes are TRBV7-9 and TRBJ1-2; 7 bases are a match to TRBD1. The trim removed 4 bases at V and 7 bases at J, leaving 12 bases unmatched. Germline-derived CDR1 and CDR2 are SEHNR and FQNEAQ (reference sequence). The CDR3 has 15 residues. CDR3 coding DNA: TGTGCCAGCAGCTCAACGACAACAGGGGAGGTTGGCTACACCTTC. This sequence encodes CASSSTTTGEVGYTF. Variable domain in full (rest from reference TRBV7-9 and TRBJ1-2): DTGVSQNPRHKITKRGQNVTFRCDPISEHNRLYWYRQTLGQGPEFLTYFQNEAQLEKSRLLSDRFSAERPKGSFSTLEIQRTEQGDSAMYLCASSSTTTGEVGYTFGSGTRLTVV.

This chain joins TRBV4-3 and TRBJ1-6; D is unresolved. Germline lookup yields CDR1 LGHNA and CDR2 YSLEER. This CDR3 is built from 18 residues. Trimming cost V 2 bases and J 0 bases, with 14 bases left between them. CDR3 sequence (DNA): TGCGCCAGCAGCCAATCGAGCGACACTAGCTCCTATAATTCACCCCTCCACTTT. Translating gives CASSQSSDTSSYNSPLHF.

The chain's CDR3 is CASSPGVGETQYF. The CDR3 bases are TGTGCCAGCAGCCCTGGGGTCGGCGAGACCCAGTACTTC. This chain uses TRBV7-2 with TRBJ2-5, with unresolved D. Per the germline V gene, CDR1 is SGHTA and CDR2 is FQGNSA. The length of the CDR3 is 13 residues. Trimming took 5 bases from V and 5 from J, leaving 12 bases between them. Full variable domain (missing parts from reference TRBV7-2 and TRBJ2-5): GAGVSQSPSNKVTEKGKDVELRCDPISGHTALYWYRQSLGQGLEFLIYFQGNSAPDKSGLPSDRFSAERTGGSVSTLTIQRTQQEDSAVYLCASSPGVGETQYFGPGTRLLVL.

The chain joins TRBV5-1 to TRBJ2-1; 8 bases agree with TRBD2. Germline trimming cut 2 bases from V and 4 bases from J; bases unmatched to any gene: 5. The CDR3 loop spans 15 amino acids. From germline, CDR1 is SGHRS and CDR2 YFSETQ. The CDR3 sequence: CASSFLAGRYNEQFF. CDR3 nucleotides: TGCGCCAGCAGCTTTTTAGCGGGGAGGTACAATGAGCAGTTCTTC.

This chain links TRBV7-2 with TRBJ1-5; 9 nucleotides agree with TRBD1. Germline V gene sequence: CDR1 SGHTA, CDR2 FQGNSA. V gave up 1 base and J gave up 7 bases; unmatched junction bases: 8. The CDR3 spans 16 residues. CDR3 DNA sequence: TGTGCCAGCAGCTTAGGAGGGACAGGGTACTACCAGCCCCAGCATTTT. This encodes CASSLGGTGYYQPQHF.

J is TRBJ1-1 and V is TRBV6-5; D perhaps matches TRBD1 (5 bases). The V gene lost 7 bases and the J gene lost 8 bases, with 17 bases spanning the gap. CDR1 and CDR2 (germline): MNHEY, SVGAGI. The CDR3 loop spans 13 amino acids. The CDR3: CASIPSPPGEAFF. The CDR3 DNA follows: TGTGCCAGCATTCCCTCCCCCCCAGGGGAAGCTTTCTTT.

This clone was seen more than once but under ten times. The chain uses TRBV27 and TRBJ2-1, with D perhaps being TRBD1 or TRBD2 (5 bases each). Germline V gene lookup returns CDR1 MNHEY and CDR2 SMNVEV (reference sequence). This CDR3 contains 15 residues. The germline V and J ends were trimmed by 2 bases and 4 bases, with 12 bases remaining between them. CDR3 in DNA: TGTGCCAGCAGTTTAGCAGGGACCTTGTACAATGAGCAGTTCTTC. Translating it yields CASSLAGTLYNEQFF.

V and J are TRBV7-9 and TRBJ2-5, with D possibly matching TRBD1 (7 bases). Trimming left V 5 bases short and J 5 bases short, with 15 bases between. The germline gives CDR1 SEHNR, CDR2 FQNEAQ (reference sequence). The length of the CDR3 is 14 residues. CDR3 sequence (DNA): TGTGCCAGCAGCACGCAGGGGGGCGACGAGACCCAGTACTTC. Residues: CASSTQGGDETQYF.

This clone was seen more than once but under ten times. The V gene is TRBV30, the J gene TRBJ2-5; the D is unclear. The CDR3 spans 11 residues. Germline loops: CDR1 GTSNPN, CDR2 SVGIG (reference sequence). Trimming shortened V by 3 bases and J by 5 bases, and 7 bases separated the two germline ends. The CDR3 DNA reads TGTGCCTGGAGCTACTTGGAGACCCAGTACTTC. This translates into CAWSYLETQYF.

This clone was observed a handful of times. The rearrangement joins TRBV28 to TRBJ2-5; 10 bases are shared with TRBD1. Per germline, CDR1 MDHEN and CDR2 SYDVKM. With V trimmed by 5 bases and J by 3 bases, 6 bases remained unmatched. The CDR3 extends over 15 amino acids. The CDR3 bases are TGTGCCAGCAGTCTACCCGGGACAGGGGAAGAGACCCAGTACTTC. Its translation is CASSLPGTGEETQYF.

On this clone: This sample also contains other DNA sequences that code for the same CDR3. The chain carries TRBV20-1 and TRBJ2-7, with D perhaps matching TRBD1 (5 bases). V lost 4 bases and J 1 base, leaving 5 bases between the germline ends. The germline V gene encodes CDR1 DFQATT and CDR2 SNEGSKA (reference sequence). The CDR3 runs to 11 residues. The CDR3: CSATGSYEQYF. In nucleotides, the CDR3 is TGCAGTGCTACAGGGTCCTACGAGCAGTACTTC.

The chain recombines TRBV29-1 with TRBJ2-3; no definite D call. The CDR3 runs to 11 residues. CDR1 and CDR2 from the germline V gene are SQVTM and ANQGSEA. Trimming cost V 1 base and J 7 bases, with 6 bases left between them. The CDR3 loop is CSVEVGHTQYF. For the CDR3, the DNA is TGCAGCGTTGAAGTCGGGCATACGCAGTATTTT.

This clone has a handful of counts. This chain uses TRBV2 with TRBJ2-6; 8 positions agree with TRBD2. The CDR3 extends over 17 amino acids. V lost 4 bases to trimming and J lost 0 bases; unmatched junction nucleotides: 5. Germline lookup yields CDR1 SNHLY and CDR2 FYNNEI. The CDR3 sequence is CASSAYGRASGANVLTF. Here the CDR3 DNA reads TGTGCCAGCAGTGCTTACGGGAGGGCCTCTGGGGCCAACGTCCTGACTTTC.

The chain is built from TRBV27 and TRBJ2-7; TRBD1 matches 7 bases. Trimming took 6 bases from V and 6 from J; bases not matched to a gene: 5. CDR1 MNHEY and CDR2 SMNVEV come from the germline V gene (reference sequence). The CDR3 runs to 12 residues. CDR3: CASRYRGSEQYF. The CDR3 DNA reads as TGTGCCAGCAGGTACAGGGGATCCGAGCAGTACTTC.

The chain couples TRBV30 to TRBJ2-3; D gene unclear. Trimming cost V 0 bases and J 1 base, with 8 bases left between them. This CDR3 is built from 14 residues. The germline gives CDR1 GTSNPN, CDR2 SVGIG (reference sequence). CDR3 amino acids: CAWSVHLRTDTQYF. CDR3 sequence (DNA): TGTGCCTGGAGTGTACACCTCCGCACAGATACGCAGTATTTT.